Below are 21 T cell receptor beta chains sequenced from a single sample in a study of T cell responses to AZD1222 COVID-19 vaccine. Repertoires were generated with immunoSEQ multiplex PCR, while TCRdb's copy carries only in-frame clones and drops some. The sample shows over 150,000 clones, 94% of them seen only once. The specimen was peripheral blood, collected 28 days after the second AZD1222 dose. The receptor set was obtained from an adult who received the AZD1222 COVID-19 vaccine.

The chain employs TRBV9 and TRBJ2-7; TRBD2 is a possible D gene (5 bases). CDR3 length: 13 amino acids. Per germline, CDR1 SGDLS and CDR2 YYNGEE. Trimming left V 2 bases short and J 6 bases short, with 12 bases between. The CDR3 DNA follows: TGTGCCAGCAGCGTGACGGCTGGGAGCGAGCAGTACTTC. Translation gives CASSVTAGSEQYF.

The chain recombines TRBV19 with TRBJ1-2; the D is unclear. Germline V gene sequence: CDR1 LNHDA, CDR2 SQIVND (reference sequence). The CDR3 is made up of 13 amino acids. Trimming shortened V by 3 bases and J by 1 base, and 6 bases separated the two germline ends. Here the CDR3 reads CASSINSNYGYTF. The CDR3 DNA reads as TGTGCCAGTAGTATTAACAGTAACTATGGCTACACCTTC.

The genes are TRBV19 and TRBJ1-4; 9 bases map to TRBD1. This CDR3 region has 15 residues. The J segment lost 8 bases and the V segment lost 6 bases, leaving 10 bases of the junction unmatched. Germline CDR1 reads LNHDA; CDR2 reads SQIVND (reference sequence). This CDR3 reads CASSHGTGRKEKLFF. The CDR3 bases are TGTGCCAGTAGCCATGGGACAGGGCGGAAAGAAAAACTGTTTTTT.

V is TRBV7-9 and J is TRBJ2-5; D gene unclear. CDR1 is SEHNR and CDR2 is FQNEAQ in the germline V gene (reference sequence). Trimming took 1 base from V and 2 from J, leaving 5 bases between them. This CDR3 has 13 residues. The CDR3 sequence: CASSLDTQETQYF. CDR3 coding DNA: TGTGCCAGCAGCTTAGACACTCAAGAGACCCAGTACTTC.

The chain is built from TRBV7-3 and TRBJ2-1, with TRBD2 identical over 13 bases. The germline V gene has CDR1 SGHTA and CDR2 FQGTGA. The trim removed 5 bases at V and 8 bases at J, leaving 15 bases unmatched. This CDR3 comprises 18 residues. The CDR3 spells CASSQGGLAGVSRDEQFF. In nucleotides, the CDR3 is TGTGCCAGCAGCCAAGGTGGACTAGCGGGAGTCAGCAGGGATGAGCAGTTCTTC.

CDR3 amino acids: CSAGQGETQYF. As DNA, the CDR3 is TGCAGTGCTGGACAGGGAGAGACCCAGTACTTC. This sequence joins TRBV20-1 and TRBJ2-5, with 8 bases aligning to TRBD1. Trimming cost V 5 bases and J 4 bases; bases outside gene matches: 0. This CDR3 spans 11 amino acids. In germline, CDR1 is DFQATT, CDR2 SNEGSKA (reference sequence).

The rearrangement links TRBV7-2 to TRBJ1-2, with TRBD1 matching 7 bases. V shed 0 bases, J shed 4 bases, and the junction held 5 bases outside the gene matches. The CDR3 covers 15 residues. Looked up from germline, CDR1 is SGHTA and CDR2 is FQGNSA. CDR3 sequence reads: CASSLAVGQAYGYTF. The CDR3 region has the DNA TGTGCCAGCAGCTTAGCGGTTGGACAGGCCTATGGCTACACCTTC. Based on the CDR3 plus reference TRBV7-2 and TRBJ1-2, the full variable domain is GAGVSQSPSNKVTEKGKDVELRCDPISGHTALYWYRQSLGQGLEFLIYFQGNSAPDKSGLPSDRFSAERTGGSVSTLTIQRTQQEDSAVYLCASSLAVGQAYGYTFGSGTRLTVV.

The V and J genes are TRBV24-1 and TRBJ1-2; D is undetermined. The CDR3 runs to 13 residues. Trimming pared 8 bases from V and 3 bases from J, leaving 12 bases between. In germline, CDR1 is KGHDR, CDR2 SFDVKD. Here the CDR3 reads CATIELSYYGYTF. CDR3 nucleotides: TGTGCCACCATCGAGCTATCCTACTATGGCTACACCTTC.

V gene TRBV7-9 combines with J gene TRBJ2-2; no clear D gene. This CDR3 spans 18 amino acids. Germline values: CDR1 SEHNR, CDR2 FQNEAQ (reference sequence). V lost 5 bases and J lost 5, with 24 bases in between. CDR3 nucleotides: TGTGCCAGCAGCCGTACGCCGATTGTTACGGGTAGGACCGGGGAGCTGTTTTTT. Protein sequence: CASSRTPIVTGRTGELFF.

The gene calls are TRBV20-1 and TRBJ1-1; D gene unclear. The V end was cut by 4 bases, the J end by 5 bases, with 11 bases between. CDR1 is DFQATT, CDR2 SNEGSKA, per germline (reference sequence). This CDR3 has 12 residues. The CDR3 protein is CSANEALTEAFF. CDR3 bases: TGCAGTGCTAATGAGGCCCTAACTGAAGCTTTCTTT.

The V gene is TRBV25-1, the J gene TRBJ1-5; no definite D call. The CDR3 is 15 amino acids. The germline gives CDR1 MGHDK, CDR2 SYGVNS. V lost 3 bases to trimming and J lost 0 bases, with 9 bases between them. Here the CDR3 reads CASSEGGYSNQPQHF. For the CDR3, the DNA is TGTGCCAGCAGTGAGGGCGGCTATAGCAATCAGCCCCAGCATTTT.

The chain's CDR3 is CASSILGTVGVQPQHF. CDR3 coding DNA: TGTGCCAGTAGTATTCTTGGGACAGTGGGGGTGCAGCCCCAGCATTTT. The V gene is TRBV19, the J gene TRBJ1-5; 7 bases map to TRBD1. V was clipped by 3 bases and J by 7 bases; unmatched bases: 12. Germline V lookup: CDR1 LNHDA, CDR2 SQIVND (reference sequence). This CDR3 is 16 amino acids long.

In this sample, this clone turned up a few times. A read error may account for a junction end that differs from germline. CDR3 bases: TGTGCCAGCAGTGAACCGGCAGTCCAGAGGCATTTT. It is translated as CASSEPAVQRHF. This chain connects TRBV6-1 to TRBJ1-6; no firm D call. Per germline, CDR1 MNHNS and CDR2 SASEGT. The CDR3 has 12 residues.

This chain links TRBV29-1 with TRBJ2-2; D is possibly TRBD1 (5 bases). Trimming left V 4 bases short and J 5 bases short, with 11 bases between. This CDR3 is built from 13 residues. Germline lookup yields CDR1 SQVTM and CDR2 ANQGSEA. The CDR3 bases are TGCAGCGTTGCGCCCCAGGGAACCGGGGAGCTGTTTTTT. This translates into CSVAPQGTGELFF.

The chain uses TRBV7-3 and TRBJ2-4; possibly TRBD1 for D (5 bases). Trimming left V 3 bases short and J 10 bases short, with 16 bases between. Germline CDR1 reads SGHTA; CDR2 reads FQGTGA. This CDR3 has 14 amino acids. CDR3 amino acids: CASSFQGIGDIQYF. The CDR3 DNA is TGTGCCAGCAGCTTCCAGGGAATTGGTGATATTCAGTACTTC.

The J gene is TRBJ2-7, the V gene TRBV5-1; 10 bases map to TRBD2. CDR3 length equals 13 residues. The V segment lost 7 bases and the J segment 4 bases; nucleotides outside the gene matches: 5. Germline V gene sequence: CDR1 SGHRS, CDR2 YFSETQ. CDR3 residues: CASGTSGTYEQYF. The CDR3 DNA sequence: TGCGCCAGCGGAACTAGCGGGACATACGAGCAGTACTTC.

V gene TRBV6-1 combines with J gene TRBJ1-1, with unresolved D. This CDR3 is built from 16 residues. The germline V gene has CDR1 MNHNS and CDR2 SASEGT. V shed 0 bases and J shed 6 bases, with 17 bases lying between them. CDR3 DNA: TGTGCCAGCAGTGAAGCTCTGGGTCGGGCGGCCGCTGAAGCTTTCTTT. Protein product: CASSEALGRAAAEAFF.

The chain carries TRBV3-1 (or the pseudogene TRBV3-2) and TRBJ2-5, with 10 bases fitting TRBD2. Germline assignment: CDR1 LGHDT and CDR2 YNNKEL (reference sequence). This CDR3 is 15 amino acids long. With 3 bases clipped from V and 5 bases from J, the junction kept 6 bases outside the gene matches. The CDR3 coding sequence is TGTGCCAGCAGCCAGACTAGCGGGTCTCGGGAGACCCAGTACTTC. Amino acid sequence: CASSQTSGSRETQYF.

This clone was observed once. The rearrangement uses TRBV19 and TRBJ1-4; D is possibly TRBD1 (5 bases). V lost 2 bases to trimming and J lost 5 bases, with 9 bases between them. The germline CDR1 and CDR2 sequences are LNHDA and SQIVND (reference sequence). The CDR3 spans 14 residues. Here the CDR3 reads CASSILQGNEKLFF. The CDR3 region has the DNA TGTGCCAGTAGTATATTGCAGGGCAATGAAAAACTGTTTTTT.

CDR3 in DNA: TGTGCCACCCAAAGGACTAACACTGAAGCTTTCTTT. Its translation: CATQRTNTEAFF. V is TRBV2 and J is TRBJ1-1; D gene unclear. The CDR3 runs to 12 residues. The ends were cut back, 10 bases at V and 2 bases at J, with 11 bases in the middle. The germline V gene has CDR1 SNHLY and CDR2 FYNNEI.

The J gene is TRBJ1-5, the V gene TRBV4-1; maybe TRBD1 (6 bases). Between the trimmed V and J ends, which lost 4 bases and 0 bases, there was a span of 7 bases. Germline loops: CDR1 MGHRA, CDR2 YSYEKL. This CDR3 has 14 amino acids. The CDR3: CASSRDNSNQPQHF. CDR3 DNA sequence: TGCGCCAGCAGCCGGGACAATAGCAATCAGCCCCAGCATTTT.